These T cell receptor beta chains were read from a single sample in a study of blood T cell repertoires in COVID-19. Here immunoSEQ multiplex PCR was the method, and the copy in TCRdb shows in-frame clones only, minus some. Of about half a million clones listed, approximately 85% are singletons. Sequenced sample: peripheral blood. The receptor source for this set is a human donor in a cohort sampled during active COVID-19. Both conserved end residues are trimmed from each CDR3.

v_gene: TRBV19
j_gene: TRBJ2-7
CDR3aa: ASSIRGTLSSYEQY

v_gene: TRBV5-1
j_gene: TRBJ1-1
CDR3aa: ASSPDGQNTEAF

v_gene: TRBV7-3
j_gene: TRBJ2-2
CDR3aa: ASSPALAGSSGELF

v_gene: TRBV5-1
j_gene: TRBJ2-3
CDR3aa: ASSAGTDTQY

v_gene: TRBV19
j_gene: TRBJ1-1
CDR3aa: ASMAALNTEAF

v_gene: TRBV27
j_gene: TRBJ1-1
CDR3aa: ASSSSRTATNTEAF

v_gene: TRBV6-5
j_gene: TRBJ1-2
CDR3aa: ASSYIRTGGTYGYT

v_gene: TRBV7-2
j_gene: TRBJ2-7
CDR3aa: ASSLQLAFGGYEQY

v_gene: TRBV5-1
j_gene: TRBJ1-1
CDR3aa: ASGSLQGNTEAF

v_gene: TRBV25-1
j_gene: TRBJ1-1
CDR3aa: ASSERGGGGNGAF

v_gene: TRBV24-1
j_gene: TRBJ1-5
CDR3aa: ATSDITGPGNQPQH

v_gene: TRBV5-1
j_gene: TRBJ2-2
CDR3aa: ASSLVPSSAGELF

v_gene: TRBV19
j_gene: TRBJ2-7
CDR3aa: ASSSQGGPYEQY

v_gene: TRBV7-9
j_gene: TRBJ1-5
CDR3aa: ASSLGTGGLQPQH

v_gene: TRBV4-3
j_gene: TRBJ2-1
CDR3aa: ASSQSLAGVGNEQF

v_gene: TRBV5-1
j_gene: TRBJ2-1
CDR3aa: ASTLGERGRNNEQF

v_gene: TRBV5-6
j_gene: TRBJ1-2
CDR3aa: ASSLLAGFGYT